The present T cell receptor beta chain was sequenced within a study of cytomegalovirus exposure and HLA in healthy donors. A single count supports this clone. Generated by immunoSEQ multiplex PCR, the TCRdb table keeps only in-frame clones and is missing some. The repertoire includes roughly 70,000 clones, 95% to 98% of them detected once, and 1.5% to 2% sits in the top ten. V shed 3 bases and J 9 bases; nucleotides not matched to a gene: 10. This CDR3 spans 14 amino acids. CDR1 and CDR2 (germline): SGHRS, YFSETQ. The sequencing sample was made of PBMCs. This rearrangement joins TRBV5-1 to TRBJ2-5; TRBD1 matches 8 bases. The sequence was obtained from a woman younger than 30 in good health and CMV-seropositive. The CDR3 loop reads CASSYDRGVGSQYF. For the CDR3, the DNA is TGCGCCAGCAGCTACGACAGGGGTGTCGGGTCCCAGTACTTC.